These 29 T cell receptor beta chains came from one sample sequenced in a study of cytomegalovirus exposure and HLA in healthy donors. With 60 Vbeta and 13 Jbeta primers, the PCR was carried out. This table comes from immunoSEQ multiplex PCR, and its TCRdb copy is limited to in-frame clones, with some not included. The table includes some 120,000 clones, around 73% detected once. Source material: PBMCs. These receptors were collected from a man aged 55 to 70 in good health and CMV-seropositive.

This clone was observed a handful of times. The V call is TRBV7-9, the J call TRBJ2-7; tentative D call: TRBD2 (5 bases). Looked up from germline, CDR1 is SEHNR and CDR2 is FQNEAQ (reference sequence). This CDR3 comprises 14 residues. V shed 4 bases and J shed 7 bases, with 17 bases lying between them. In DNA, the CDR3 is TGTGCCAGCAGCTGGAGTAGCGAGGTTGGGGAGCAGTACTTC. Amino acid sequence: CASSWSSEVGEQYF.

This chain links TRBV14 with TRBJ1-6; unclear D gene. The CDR3 consists of 14 residues. Germline assignment: CDR1 SGHDN and CDR2 FVKESK. V was shortened by 0 bases and J by 5 bases, with 5 bases between the two germline ends. The CDR3 nucleotides read TGTGCCAGCAGCCAAGACAGGCATAATTCACCCCTCCACTTT. Translated, it gives CASSQDRHNSPLHF. Full variable domain (missing parts from reference TRBV14 and TRBJ1-6): EAGVTQFPSHSVIEKGQTVTLRCDPISGHDNLYWYRRVMGKEIKFLLHFVKESKQDESGMPNNRFLAERTGGTYSTLKVQPAELEDSGVYFCASSQDRHNSPLHFGNGTRLTVT.

There are a few counts of this clone. This rearrangement joins TRBV28 to TRBJ2-7; D is unresolved. Germline V gene lookup returns CDR1 MDHEN and CDR2 SYDVKM. Trimming stripped 4 bases from V and 5 bases from J, with 18 bases between. The CDR3 is 15 amino acids. The CDR3 loop is CASSSVHGSLHEQYF. The CDR3 nucleotides are TGTGCCAGCAGTTCGGTACACGGGTCGTTGCACGAGCAGTACTTC.

CDR3 sequence reads: CASSENTQGYYGYTF. The CDR3 DNA is TGTGCCAGCAGTGAAAACACTCAGGGGTACTATGGCTACACCTTC. V usage is TRBV6-1 and J usage is TRBJ1-2; tentative D call: TRBD1 (6 bases). Germline V gene sequence: CDR1 MNHNS, CDR2 SASEGT. The CDR3 sequence is 15 residues long. Trimming stripped 2 bases from V and 3 bases from J, with 13 bases between.

The chain combines TRBV10-1 with TRBJ2-2; 9 nucleotides align to TRBD2. CDR3 length: 14 residues. Germline-derived CDR1 and CDR2 are WNHNN and SYGVQD (reference sequence). V dropped 10 bases and J dropped 3; count of bases not matched to a gene: 6. The CDR3 loop is CATRASGDTGELFF. CDR3 DNA sequence: TGCGCCACCCGGGCTAGCGGGGACACCGGGGAGCTGTTTTTT.

The rearrangement joins TRBV30 to TRBJ1-4, with 8 bases that match TRBD1. Trimming removed 5 bases from V and 7 bases from J; junction bases left unmatched: 12. Germline V gene data show CDR1 as GTSNPN and CDR2 as SVGIG (reference sequence). This CDR3 spans 15 amino acids. CDR3 loop: CAWSTGGANPEKLFF. The DNA of the CDR3 is TGTGCCTGGTCTACAGGGGGGGCCAATCCTGAAAAACTGTTTTTT.

The chain joins TRBV25-1 to TRBJ2-7; 11 positions match TRBD1. CDR1 is MGHDK, CDR2 SYGVNS, per germline. Trimming at V came to 6 bases and at J to 0 bases, leaving 7 bases not matched to a gene. CDR3 length: 16 residues. Here the CDR3 DNA reads TGTGCCAGCAGGGCGGGACAGGGGGGTTTCTCCTACGAGCAGTACTTC. This translates into CASRAGQGGFSYEQYF.

The chain is built from TRBV29-1 and TRBJ1-1, with D tentatively TRBD1 (5 bases). The V and J ends lost 7 bases and 4 bases respectively, with 13 bases between them. The CDR3 consists of 12 residues. The V gene's germline CDR1 is SQVTM and CDR2 ANQGSEA. The CDR3 nucleotides read TGCAGCGCCGGCGGGGGACCCACTGAAGCTTTCTTT. It is translated as CSAGGGPTEAFF.

This clone occurred a few times. The chain links TRBV6-6 to TRBJ2-7, with TRBD1 as a possible D gene (6 bases). The germline V and J ends were trimmed by 5 bases and 3 bases, with 11 bases remaining between them. Germline values: CDR1 MNHNY, CDR2 SVGAGI (reference sequence). The CDR3 contains 13 residues. The CDR3 coding sequence is TGTGCCAGCAGTACCTACAGGGACTACGAGCAGTACTTC. Residues: CASSTYRDYEQYF.

The chain has TRBV7-3 and TRBJ2-1; 8 bases agree with TRBD2. The CDR3 loop spans 15 amino acids. Losses at the gene ends were 8 bases for V and 6 bases for J; bases not matched to a gene: 12. Germline lookup yields CDR1 SGHTA and CDR2 FQGTGA. CDR3 DNA: TGTGCCAGCGGGCGGTACGGGGGGGGCCGCAATGAGCAGTTCTTC. It translates to CASGRYGGGRNEQFF.

The chain joins TRBV27 to TRBJ2-4; 9 bases are shared with TRBD1. The CDR3 runs 14 residues. CDR1 and CDR2 (germline): MNHEY, SMNVEV (reference sequence). V gave up 4 bases and J gave up 8 bases; unmatched junction bases: 6. CDR3 sequence (DNA): TGTGCCAGCAGTTCATTCGACAGGGGGGACATTCAGTACTTC. This gives the protein CASSSFDRGDIQYF.

The chain carries TRBV5-1 and TRBJ2-5; TRBD2 is a possible D gene (5 bases). Germline-derived CDR1 and CDR2 are SGHRS and YFSETQ. This CDR3 has 16 amino acids. The V and J ends lost 2 bases and 1 base respectively, with 15 bases between them. CDR3 sequence (DNA): TGCGCCAGCAGCTTAAGGCTTGGGGAGATCCAAGAGACCCAGTACTTC. As protein: CASSLRLGEIQETQYF.

The chain is built from TRBV5-1 and TRBJ2-1; 13 nucleotides line up with TRBD2. The CDR3 is 17 residues long. Germline values: CDR1 SGHRS, CDR2 YFSETQ. The V gene end was trimmed by 0 bases and the J gene end by 2 bases; junction bases not matched to a gene: 2. CDR3 amino acids: CASSLVGTSGAYNEQFF. Written as DNA, the CDR3 is TGCGCCAGCAGCTTGGTAGGGACTAGCGGGGCCTACAATGAGCAGTTCTTC.

This chain connects TRBV7-9 to TRBJ1-6; 7 positions match TRBD1. CDR3 length equals 14 residues. V lost 6 bases, J lost 11 bases, and 10 bases stayed unmatched. Germline CDR1 is SEHNR and CDR2 is FQNEAQ (reference sequence). CDR3 sequence: CASSFTGDGAPLHF. The DNA for the CDR3 is TGTGCCAGCAGTTTCACAGGGGACGGGGCACCCCTCCACTTT. Supplemented by reference TRBV7-9 and TRBJ1-6, the full variable domain reads DTGVSQNPRHKITKRGQNVTFRCDPISEHNRLYWYRQTLGQGPEFLTYFQNEAQLEKSRLLSDRFSAERPKGSFSTLEIQRTEQGDSAMYLCASSFTGDGAPLHFGNGTRLTVT.

The V gene is TRBV28, the J gene TRBJ1-1, with 7 positions matching TRBD1. Germline loops: CDR1 MDHEN, CDR2 SYDVKM. This CDR3 contains 15 residues. V lost 5 bases and J lost 4; bases outside the gene matches: 10. CDR3 nucleotides: TGTGCCAGCAGTCAGGGGGGCAGAAAGAGCACTGAAGCTTTCTTT. Translating it yields CASSQGGRKSTEAFF.

CDR3 bases: TGTGCCAGCAGTGATGAGTCAGGACTAGCGGGCTACGAGCAGTACTTC. Its protein is CASSDESGLAGYEQYF. The chain links TRBV6-4 to TRBJ2-7; 11 bases align to TRBD2. Germline CDR1 MRHNA, CDR2 SNTAGT. V lost 3 bases, J lost 3 bases, and 7 bases stayed unmatched. The CDR3 sequence is 16 residues long.

This clone was picked up a small number of times. This chain joins TRBV10-2 and TRBJ1-1, with 8 positions matching TRBD1. The CDR3 length is 14 residues. J gave up 7 bases and V 6 bases, and 10 bases lay outside the gene matches. CDR1 is WSHSY and CDR2 is SAAADI in the germline V gene. The CDR3 is CASRDQGAPNEAFF. The CDR3 region has the DNA TGCGCCAGCAGAGATCAGGGGGCCCCTAATGAAGCTTTCTTT.

The rearrangement uses TRBV28 and TRBJ1-2; 9 bases are a match to TRBD1. CDR3 length equals 15 residues. The germline V gene has CDR1 MDHEN and CDR2 SYDVKM. V lost 8 bases, J lost 2 bases, and 9 bases stayed unmatched. CDR3 DNA sequence: TGTGCCAGCGAGACAGGGGGTAGCCTCAACTATGGCTACACCTTC. Protein: CASETGGSLNYGYTF.

As DNA, the CDR3 is TGTGCCATCAGTGATGGAGGGGGGGCAATGGTGAATGAGCAGTTCTTC. This encodes CAISDGGGAMVNEQFF. The gene calls are TRBV10-3 and TRBJ2-1; possible D gene TRBD2, 7 bases. Trimming left V 3 bases short and J 7 bases short, with 19 bases between. The CDR3 consists of 16 residues. Germline CDR1 ENHRY, CDR2 SYGVKD.

Note on this clone: The identical CDR3 is also encoded by other nucleotide sequences in the sample. The rearrangement joins TRBV6-1 to TRBJ1-2; D not resolved. CDR1 and CDR2 from the germline V gene are MNHNS and SASEGT. This CDR3 spans 12 amino acids. DNA of the CDR3: TGTGCGTCCTCCTCTTCTAACTATGGCTACACCTTC. Translation gives CASSSSNYGYTF.

V gene TRBV9 combines with J gene TRBJ1-2; D is unresolved. Germline V CDR1 and CDR2: SGDLS, YYNGEE. V was cut by 4 bases and J by 7 bases, with 17 bases left in between. CDR3 size: 14 residues. The CDR3 sequence: CASSTKPGSTGYTF. The CDR3 region has the DNA TGTGCCAGCAGCACTAAACCGGGGTCGACTGGCTACACCTTC.

V is TRBV10-1 and J is TRBJ2-3; D not certain. The CDR3 sequence is 14 residues long. In germline, CDR1 is WNHNN, CDR2 SYGVQD (reference sequence). V was shortened by 3 bases and J by 2 bases, with 9 bases between the two germline ends. The CDR3 sequence: CASSDVQATDTQYF. In DNA form, the CDR3 reads TGCGCCAGCAGTGACGTGCAGGCCACAGATACGCAGTATTTT.

This clone was picked up a small number of times. The V call is TRBV2, the J call TRBJ1-5; no definite D call. V lost 3 bases and J 6 bases, leaving 6 bases between the germline ends. The CDR3 runs to 12 residues. Germline CDR1 SNHLY, CDR2 FYNNEI. In nucleotides, the CDR3 is TGTGCCAGCAGTGACAGATCTCAGCCCCAGCATTTT. Translated, it gives CASSDRSQPQHF.

This clone appeared a few times. V and J are TRBV10-1 and TRBJ1-5; D might be TRBD1 (5 bases). V dropped 10 bases and J dropped 0 bases, with 13 bases sitting between them. The CDR3 totals 14 residues. Per the germline V gene, CDR1 is WNHNN and CDR2 is SYGVQD (reference sequence). CDR3 nucleotides: TGCGCCACCGCCCCGGGGGGTAGCAATCAGCCCCAGCATTTT. Its translation is CATAPGGSNQPQHF.

The genes are TRBV29-1 and TRBJ1-2, with D possibly matching TRBD1 (6 bases). The CDR3 has 11 residues. CDR1 and CDR2 from the germline V gene are SQVTM and ANQGSEA. V lost 4 bases and J lost 5, with 8 bases in between. As DNA, the CDR3 is TGCAGCGTTGGCGGACAGTATGGCTACACCTTC. Protein product: CSVGGQYGYTF.

This clone was observed once. The chain has TRBV19 and TRBJ1-1, with TRBD1 matching 8 bases. The CDR3 totals 13 residues. The germline gives CDR1 LNHDA, CDR2 SQIVND (reference sequence). The V segment lost 5 bases and the J segment 3 bases; nucleotides outside the gene matches: 2. CDR3 region: CASSSTGDTEAFF. The CDR3, as DNA: TGTGCCAGTAGTTCGACAGGGGACACTGAAGCTTTCTTT.

This clone has just one count. This chain joins TRBV4-2 and TRBJ2-7, with D possibly matching TRBD2 (6 bases). V was cut by 0 bases and J by 0 bases, with 21 bases left in between. CDR3 length: 19 amino acids. Germline CDR1 and CDR2: LGHNA and YNFKEQ. In DNA form, the CDR3 reads TGTGCCAGCAGCCAAGATTATTACGTGGGCATCGGGAGCTCCTACGAGCAGTACTTC. This translates into CASSQDYYVGIGSSYEQYF.

The chain combines TRBV5-4 with TRBJ2-5, with 9 bases fitting TRBD2. The CDR3 is 16 residues long. CDR1 and CDR2 (germline): SGHNT, YYREEE (reference sequence). The J segment lost 5 bases and the V segment lost 3 bases, leaving 11 bases of the junction unmatched. CDR3 nucleotide sequence: TGTGCCAGCAGCTCCTCGGCGGGGGGGACTGACGAGACCCAGTACTTC. Translated: CASSSSAGGTDETQYF.

V usage is TRBV7-8 and J usage is TRBJ1-1; the D gene is possibly TRBD1 (6 bases). Germline-derived CDR1 and CDR2 are SGHVS and FQNEAQ. The CDR3 loop spans 15 amino acids. With 4 bases removed from V and 1 base from J, the gap between germline ends came to 13 bases. As DNA, the CDR3 is TGTGCCAGCAGCTCAACGGACAGCTGGAACACTGAAGCTTTCTTT. Its protein is CASSSTDSWNTEAFF.